These 6 T cell receptor beta chains came from one sample sequenced in a study of T-cell memory formation after mild COVID-19. MiXCR, applied by TCRdb to the 5' RACE reads, yields one record per CDR3 protein. This sample has roughly 350,000 distinct CDR3 sequences, with 25% to 30% found just once. Sequenced input: PBMCs or a T cell subset sorted from them (not recorded which). The receptor set was obtained from an adult woman who had mild COVID-19 (a few samples of this study predate the infection). Cell type and time point are not known.

In this sample, this clonotype turned up a few times. The chain employs TRBV12-3 or TRBV12-4 and TRBJ2-1, with D perhaps TRBD2 (6 bases). The CDR3 is made up of 13 amino acids. Trimming cost V 11 bases and J 4 bases, with 15 bases left between them. Written as DNA, the CDR3 is TGTGCCTTAGACGGGGGTTTGTACAATGAGCAGTTCTTC. Translating it yields CALDGGLYNEQFF.

This clonotype was recorded a few times. The rearrangement uses TRBV25-1 and TRBJ2-7, with 7 bases matching TRBD2. Germline CDR1 reads MGHDK; CDR2 reads SYGVNS. The length of the CDR3 is 16 residues. The junction had 14 bases not matched to a gene; V was cut back by 6 bases and J by 3 bases. CDR3 protein: CASSGEGRQGVYEQYF. The CDR3 DNA reads TGTGCCAGCAGCGGGGAGGGACGCCAGGGAGTCTACGAGCAGTACTTC.

The V gene is TRBV13, the J gene TRBJ2-3, with 13 bases lining up with TRBD2. With V trimmed by 4 bases and J by 6 bases, 7 bases remained unmatched. CDR3 length: 16 amino acids. The germline CDR1 and CDR2 sequences are PRHDT and FYEKMQ (reference sequence). The CDR3 loop reads CASSSGTSGIMDTQYF. CDR3 sequence (DNA): TGTGCCAGCAGCTCCGGGACTAGCGGGATTATGGATACGCAGTATTTT.

The chain joins TRBV6-5 to TRBJ2-3, with 9 bases identical to TRBD2. The CDR3 extends over 18 amino acids. Germline CDR1 and CDR2: MNHEY and SVGAGI. V trimming: 0 bases; J trimming: 4 bases; junction bases outside the gene matches: 11. CDR3 amino acids: CASSYSYSTSGSPDTQYF. CDR3 in DNA: TGTGCCAGCAGTTACTCGTACTCGACTAGCGGCTCCCCAGATACGCAGTATTTT.

This clonotype was recorded a few times. This chain connects TRBV5-1 to TRBJ2-5; D assignment may be TRBD1 or TRBD2 (5 bases each). Between the trimmed V and J ends, which lost 5 bases and 4 bases, there was a span of 12 bases. The CDR3 consists of 13 residues. The germline CDR1 and CDR2 sequences are SGHRS and YFSETQ. DNA for the CDR3: TGCGCCAGCAGTCCCGGGGCGGGAGAGACCCAGTACTTC. Translation gives CASSPGAGETQYF.

This clonotype was picked up many times. V and J are TRBV7-2 and TRBJ2-5, with D perhaps given as TRBD1 or TRBD2 (6 bases each). This CDR3 spans 15 amino acids. V lost 5 bases and J 2 bases, leaving 15 bases between the germline ends. Germline V CDR1 and CDR2: SGHTA, FQGNSA. CDR3 region: CASSPRRGLQETQYF. The CDR3 nucleotides are TGTGCCAGCAGCCCCCGGAGGGGGTTACAAGAGACCCAGTACTTC.